The 6 T cell receptor beta chains below all came from one sample that was sequenced in a study of shared clonotypes between healthy human individuals. Only in-frame clones appear in the TCRdb table, and some are missing; sequencing was by immunoSEQ multiplex PCR. Among millions of clones listed, 85% to 95% were seen once. The specimen was naive CD4+ T cells sorted from blood. Subset described: CD45RA+ positively selected. Receptors originate from a man in his late teens or twenties in good health.

This clone was seen only once. The chain uses TRBV7-9 and TRBJ2-1; possibly TRBD1 or TRBD2 for D (5 bases each). CDR1 and CDR2 (germline): SEHNR, FQNEAQ (reference sequence). V was shortened by 6 bases and J by 5 bases, with 8 bases between the two germline ends. This CDR3 contains 12 residues. This CDR3 reads CASRGVNNEQFF. The CDR3 DNA reads as TGTGCCAGCAGGGGGGTTAACAATGAGCAGTTCTTC.

With regard to this clone: The sample holds other DNA sequences that translate to the same CDR3. The CDR3, as DNA: TGTGCCAGCAGCATCACAGATACGCAGTATTTT. Translation gives CASSITDTQYF. This chain uses TRBV7-9 with TRBJ2-3; D is unresolved. In germline, CDR1 is SEHNR, CDR2 FQNEAQ (reference sequence). The CDR3 contains 11 residues. Trimming took off 5 bases at V and 2 bases at J, with 2 bases between the two ends. Full variable domain (outside the CDR3, taken from reference TRBV7-9 and TRBJ2-3): DTGVSQNPRHKITKRGQNVTFRCDPISEHNRLYWYRQTLGQGPEFLTYFQNEAQLEKSRLLSDRFSAERPKGSFSTLEIQRTEQGDSAMYLCASSITDTQYFGPGTRLTVL.

The table lists this clone with a count of one. V is TRBV10-3 and J is TRBJ2-3, with TRBD2 matching over 8 bases. The CDR3 runs 14 residues. Trimming removed 8 bases from V and 4 bases from J; junction bases left unmatched: 8. Germline CDR1 and CDR2: ENHRY and SYGVKD. The CDR3 loop reads CAIRGGRLADTQYF. CDR3 in DNA: TGTGCCATCCGCGGGGGGAGACTAGCAGATACGCAGTATTTT.

V and J are TRBV30 and TRBJ2-3; TRBD1 matches at 9 bases. Germline CDR1 reads GTSNPN; CDR2 reads SVGIG (reference sequence). V lost 6 bases, J lost 1 base, and 5 bases stayed unmatched. This CDR3 comprises 14 residues. Here the CDR3 reads CACDRGEGTDTQYF. CDR3 sequence (DNA): TGTGCCTGCGACAGGGGGGAGGGCACAGATACGCAGTATTTT.

The rearrangement joins TRBV7-3 to TRBJ1-1, with D unresolved. Germline loops: CDR1 SGHTA, CDR2 FQGTGA. This CDR3 spans 14 amino acids. The V end lost 5 bases, the J end lost 5 bases, and 15 bases lay between the germline ends. This CDR3 is CASSPMAGSTEAFF. CDR3 in DNA: TGTGCCAGCAGCCCAATGGCGGGCAGTACTGAAGCTTTCTTT.

This chain links TRBV6-5 with TRBJ2-1; TRBD2 is a possible D gene (6 bases). Between the trimmed V and J ends, which lost 1 base and 8 bases, there was a span of 15 bases. The CDR3 runs to 15 residues. Germline V gene sequence: CDR1 MNHEY, CDR2 SVGAGI. The CDR3 loop reads CASSYWRAFGDEQFF. The CDR3 DNA reads TGTGCCAGCAGTTACTGGAGGGCCTTTGGGGATGAGCAGTTCTTC.